Each of the 30 T cell receptor beta chains below was sequenced from the same sample in a study of T cells in Graves' hyperthyroidism and ophthalmopathy (dated by TCRdb to the late 2010s). Libraries came from multiplex PCR. Sequenced on an Illumina HiSeq 2000. The TCR beta CDR3 regions were amplified from RNA transcripts. A first-round RT-PCR of the TCR CDR3 used the HTBI primer set with the Qiagen OneStep RT-PCR kit. Using fastp at Q25 and MiXCR, TCRdb reprocessed the public reads and kept productive beta chains. Entries that share a CDR3 protein sequence are merged under the most common genes and DNA. This sample gives around 600,000 distinct CDR3 sequences in total; 12% to 15% of them show up just once. The ten largest clones take up 7.1% of the sample. Sequenced input: blood. The origin of the receptors is a woman between 18 and 29 years old with Graves' ophthalmopathy.

The chain is built from TRBV2 and TRBJ2-7; D perhaps matches TRBD2 (5 bases). This CDR3 is 13 amino acids long. Trimming removed 11 bases from V and 0 bases from J, with 14 bases in between. Germline CDR1 is SNHLY and CDR2 is FYNNEI. The CDR3 DNA follows: TGTGCCTATCGGACGGCGGGCTCCTACGAGCAGTACTTC. Protein: CAYRTAGSYEQYF.

This clonotype was seen many times. The V gene is TRBV12-3 or TRBV12-4, the J gene TRBJ2-3, with D tentatively TRBD2 (5 bases). Trimming took off 0 bases at V and 1 base at J, with 11 bases between the two ends. This CDR3 region has 16 residues. CDR3 DNA: TGTGCCAGCAGTTTAGCCGGACTGGCCGGCACAGATACGCAGTATTTT. Translation gives CASSLAGLAGTDTQYF.

In this sample, this clonotype turned up many times. The genes are TRBV12-3 or TRBV12-4 and TRBJ2-3; TRBD2 agrees at 8 bases. V lost 2 bases, J lost 6 bases, and 22 bases stayed unmatched. This CDR3 is built from 20 residues. The CDR3 spells CASSLSSRGLDTGGSDTQYF. For the CDR3, the DNA is TGTGCCAGCAGTTTATCGTCTCGGGGACTAGATACCGGCGGGAGTGATACGCAGTATTTT.

The chain combines TRBV5-5 with TRBJ2-1, with D hard to call. Germline V gene data show CDR1 as SGHKS and CDR2 as YYEKEE (reference sequence). This CDR3 is built from 12 residues. V was trimmed by 0 bases and J by 6 bases, leaving 4 bases between them. The CDR3: CASSLDANEQFF. In nucleotides, the CDR3 is TGTGCCAGCAGCTTGGACGCCAATGAGCAGTTCTTC.

This clonotype has a count of ten or more. This rearrangement joins TRBV7-9 to TRBJ2-7, with 9 bases matching TRBD1. Germline values: CDR1 SEHNR, CDR2 FQNEAQ (reference sequence). V lost 5 bases and J lost 6; bases outside the gene matches: 8. There are 14 residues in the CDR3. In DNA, the CDR3 is TGTGCCAGCAGCCCGCGGGACAGGGTTGTCGAGCAGTACTTC. Translation: CASSPRDRVVEQYF.

In this sample, this clonotype turned up many times. This chain joins TRBV7-2 and TRBJ1-5, with D unclear. There are 15 residues in the CDR3. The V end lost 6 bases, the J end lost 3 bases, and 15 bases lay between the germline ends. CDR1 is SGHTA and CDR2 is FQGNSA in the germline V gene. CDR3 nucleotide sequence: TGTGCCAGCAGGCTGACTGGCCAAAACAATCAGCCCCAGCATTTT. Its protein is CASRLTGQNNQPQHF.

This clonotype was recorded a few times. V usage is TRBV20-1 and J usage is TRBJ1-6, with 7 bases matching TRBD1. The V gene's germline CDR1 is DFQATT and CDR2 SNEGSKA (reference sequence). V dropped 2 bases and J dropped 10; count of bases not matched to a gene: 8. There are 14 residues in the CDR3. The CDR3 DNA reads as TGCAGTGCTAGACGAGGGGGCGCTGGGTCACCCCTCCACTTT. Translated, it gives CSARRGGAGSPLHF.

The rearrangement links TRBV25-1 to TRBJ2-6, with TRBD1 as a possible D gene (6 bases). Germline V gene data show CDR1 as MGHDK and CDR2 as SYGVNS. This CDR3 contains 15 residues. Trimming cost V 4 bases and J 1 base, with 8 bases left between them. This chain's CDR3 is CASSGTVSGANVLTF. CDR3 in DNA: TGTGCCAGCAGTGGGACAGTATCTGGGGCCAACGTCCTGACTTTC.

Concerning this clonotype: A junction end diverges from the germline sequence, so it may reflect a read error. The chain uses TRBV6-1 and TRBJ2-5; 9 bases align to TRBD2. CDR3 length equals 15 residues. In germline, CDR1 is MNHNS, CDR2 SASEGT. The CDR3 region is CASSHSGSGRETQHF. Written as DNA, the CDR3 is TGTGCCAGCAGCCATAGCGGGAGTGGGCGAGAGACCCAGCACTTC.

This clonotype was seen ten or more times. V is TRBV19 and J is TRBJ1-5; TRBD1 is a possible D gene (5 bases). The germline V gene encodes CDR1 LNHDA and CDR2 SQIVND (reference sequence). The CDR3 spans 13 residues. With 9 bases removed from V and 4 bases from J, the gap between germline ends came to 13 bases. The CDR3 bases are TGTGCCAGCAGCTCGGGGCCTAATCAGCCCCAGCATTTT. Amino acids: CASSSGPNQPQHF.

The chain uses TRBV20-1 and TRBJ2-3; D perhaps matches TRBD2 (6 bases). Germline CDR1 DFQATT, CDR2 SNEGSKA (reference sequence). Trimming took off 0 bases at V and 0 bases at J, with 13 bases between the two ends. The CDR3 is 16 residues long. The CDR3 spells CSARDRLVSSTDTQYF. In nucleotides, the CDR3 is TGCAGTGCTAGAGACCGACTAGTTTCAAGCACAGATACGCAGTATTTT.

Ten or more counts support this clonotype. The chain is built from TRBV30 and TRBJ1-4; unclear D gene. This CDR3 comprises 14 residues. Per the germline V gene, CDR1 is GTSNPN and CDR2 is SVGIG (reference sequence). V lost 1 base, J lost 0 bases, and 6 bases lay in between. CDR3 sequence reads: CAWSETATNEKLFF. The CDR3 bases are TGTGCCTGGAGTGAAACGGCAACTAATGAAAAACTGTTTTTT.

This clonotype has ten or more counts. The gene calls are TRBV6-6 and TRBJ2-5; the D gene is possibly TRBD1 (6 bases). Germline CDR1 and CDR2: MNHNY and SVGAGI (reference sequence). The germline V and J ends were trimmed by 0 bases and 4 bases, with 9 bases remaining between them. The CDR3 has 14 residues. The CDR3 DNA follows: TGTGCCAGCAGTTACTCGCAGGGGCGAGAGACCCAGTACTTC. The encoded protein is CASSYSQGRETQYF.

The chain employs TRBV12-3 or TRBV12-4 and TRBJ1-5, with 7 positions matching TRBD1. This CDR3 has 16 amino acids. With V trimmed by 5 bases and J by 5 bases, 12 bases remained unmatched. The CDR3 protein is CASSPDRAGAYQPQHF. The CDR3 coding sequence is TGTGCCAGCAGTCCAGACAGGGCCGGCGCCTATCAGCCCCAGCATTTT.

J is TRBJ2-7 and V is TRBV18, with D perhaps matching TRBD2 (6 bases). The V end lost 3 bases, the J end lost 3 bases, and 15 bases lay between the germline ends. The CDR3 is 15 residues long. Per the germline V gene, CDR1 is KGHSH and CDR2 is LQKENI. DNA for the CDR3: TGTGCCAGCTCACCGGCGTCTAGCGCTTTCTACGAGCAGTACTTC. Translation: CASSPASSAFYEQYF. Using reference TRBV18 and TRBJ2-7 for the parts outside the CDR3, the full variable domain is NAGVMQNPRHLVRRRGQEARLRCSPMKGHSHVYWYRQLPEEGLKFMVYLQKENIIDESGMPKERFSAEFPKEGPSILRIQQVVRGDSAAYFCASSPASSAFYEQYFGPGTRLTVT.

The V gene is TRBV7-9, the J gene TRBJ2-1; 9 bases map to TRBD2. Trimming removed 4 bases from V and 6 bases from J; junction bases left unmatched: 13. The CDR3 spans 17 residues. CDR1 SEHNR and CDR2 FQNEAQ come from the germline V gene (reference sequence). CDR3 residues: CASSSTLLAGKGNEQFF. Written as DNA, the CDR3 is TGTGCCAGCAGCTCGACTTTACTAGCGGGTAAGGGCAATGAGCAGTTCTTC.

This chain connects TRBV18 to TRBJ1-3; TRBD1 aligns across 8 bases. The CDR3 length is 16 residues. J gave up 2 bases and V 0 bases, and 3 bases lay outside the gene matches. CDR1 is KGHSH and CDR2 is LQKENI in the germline V gene. The CDR3 region has the DNA TGTGCCAGCTCACCACCGGCCAGGGGGCCTGGAAACACCATATATTTT. Translating gives CASSPPARGPGNTIYF. Full variable domain (rest looked up from reference TRBV18 and TRBJ1-3): NAGVMQNPRHLVRRRGQEARLRCSPMKGHSHVYWYRQLPEEGLKFMVYLQKENIIDESGMPKERFSAEFPKEGPSILRIQQVVRGDSAAYFCASSPPARGPGNTIYFGEGSWLTVV.

This clonotype appeared many times. The chain joins TRBV5-1 to TRBJ2-1, with D tentatively TRBD1 (5 bases). The germline gives CDR1 SGHRS, CDR2 YFSETQ. Trimming removed 4 bases at V and 10 bases at J, with 15 bases between. This CDR3 has 13 residues. CDR3 amino acids: CASSPGNFFEQFF. For the CDR3, the DNA is TGCGCCAGCAGCCCAGGGAATTTCTTCGAGCAGTTCTTC.

Regarding this clonotype: Since a much larger clone is just one base distant, this may be a read error. The rearrangement uses TRBV6-1 and TRBJ2-1; 7 nucleotides align to TRBD2. The CDR3 is 14 residues long. Germline CDR1 is MNHNS and CDR2 is SASEGT. The V segment lost 9 bases and the J segment 5 bases; nucleotides outside the gene matches: 10. CDR3: CASPGTKSHNEQFF. CDR3 nucleotides: TGTGCCAGTCCCGGGACTAAATCCCACAATGAGCAGTTCTTC.

Ten or more counts support this clonotype. In DNA form, the CDR3 reads TGTGCCAGCAGCTTATGGGAGCGGGGAGTGGGTGAGCAGTTCTTC. Translating it yields CASSLWERGVGEQFF. This chain connects TRBV11-3 to TRBJ2-1; TRBD2 agrees at 7 bases. The CDR3 length is 15 residues. Germline CDR1 SGHNT, CDR2 YENEEA. With 2 bases clipped from V and 9 bases from J, the junction kept 10 bases outside the gene matches. Full variable domain (rest looked up from reference TRBV11-3 and TRBJ2-1): EAGVVQSPRYKIIEKKQPVAFWCNPISGHNTLYWYLQNLGQGPELLIRYENEEAVDDSQLPKDRFSAERLKGVDSTLKIQPAELGDSAVYLCASSLWERGVGEQFFGPGTRLTVL.

About this clonotype itself: This could be a read error, since a much larger clone is one nucleotide away. This chain uses TRBV18 with TRBJ2-5; a possible D gene is TRBD1 (6 bases). The CDR3 has 17 residues. Germline CDR1 is KGHSH and CDR2 is LQKENI. CDR3 sequence reads: CANSPPRTAARRETQYF. The CDR3, as DNA: TGTGCCAACTCACCGCCACGGACAGCCGCCCGGCGAGAGACCCAGTACTTC.

This sequence joins TRBV20-1 and TRBJ2-4, with D perhaps matching TRBD2 (5 bases). CDR1 and CDR2 from the germline V gene are DFQATT and SNEGSKA (reference sequence). Trimming removed 2 bases at V and 0 bases at J, with 11 bases between. The CDR3 extends over 15 amino acids. CDR3 in amino acids: CSARSLALAKNIQYF. CDR3 DNA: TGCAGTGCTAGATCGCTAGCCCTAGCCAAAAACATTCAGTACTTC.

This clonotype was recorded at least ten times. The V gene is TRBV18, the J gene TRBJ1-3; D perhaps matches TRBD1 (5 bases). CDR1 is KGHSH, CDR2 LQKENI, per germline. The germline V and J ends were trimmed by 2 bases and 8 bases, with 13 bases remaining between them. The CDR3 covers 14 residues. CDR3 DNA sequence: TGTGCCAGCTCACCAAGGGCCCAAGGGGACACCATATATTTT. Translation gives CASSPRAQGDTIYF.

This clonotype was seen only a few times. The gene calls are TRBV27 and TRBJ1-2, with D maybe TRBD1 (5 bases). The CDR3 consists of 14 residues. The V gene lost 6 bases and the J gene lost 8 bases, with 19 bases spanning the gap. The germline V gene has CDR1 MNHEY and CDR2 SMNVEV (reference sequence). Here the CDR3 reads CASRGGEGPVGYTF. The CDR3 DNA reads TGTGCCAGCAGGGGGGGGGAAGGGCCCGTAGGCTACACCTTC.

The chain has TRBV29-1 and TRBJ1-2, with D perhaps matching TRBD1 (6 bases). This CDR3 is built from 14 residues. The germline V and J ends were trimmed by 5 bases and 6 bases, with 19 bases remaining between them. Germline values: CDR1 SQVTM, CDR2 ANQGSEA. This CDR3 is CSVLRSGVMNGYTF. CDR3 in DNA: TGCAGCGTTTTGAGGTCAGGGGTGATGAATGGCTACACCTTC.

This chain connects TRBV6-5 to TRBJ2-2; D gene ambiguous. The V and J ends lost 0 bases and 3 bases respectively, with 2 bases between them. The CDR3 totals 13 residues. The V gene's germline CDR1 is MNHEY and CDR2 SVGAGI. In DNA form, the CDR3 reads TGTGCCAGCAGTTACTCTTACACCGGGGAGCTGTTTTTT. Its translation is CASSYSYTGELFF.

The rearrangement links TRBV11-2 to TRBJ2-7, with TRBD2 matching 10 bases. The germline CDR1 and CDR2 sequences are SGHAT and FQNNGV. The CDR3 totals 15 residues. The trim removed 3 bases at V and 3 bases at J, leaving 5 bases unmatched. CDR3: CASSFTSSGGYEQYF. CDR3 sequence (DNA): TGTGCCAGCAGCTTCACTTCTAGCGGGGGCTACGAGCAGTACTTC.

This clonotype came up once. This chain joins TRBV7-2 and TRBJ2-7; 7 nucleotides agree with TRBD2. The V and J ends lost 7 bases and 5 bases, in that order; junction bases with no gene match: 11. The CDR3 sequence is 14 residues long. From germline, CDR1 is SGHTA and CDR2 FQGNSA. CDR3 loop: CASTWAGGSHEQYF. CDR3 in DNA: TGTGCCAGCACCTGGGCTGGCGGGAGCCACGAGCAGTACTTC.

The rearrangement joins TRBV7-2 to TRBJ1-5; possible D gene TRBD1, 6 bases. Germline V gene data show CDR1 as SGHTA and CDR2 as FQGNSA. V was trimmed by 5 bases and J by 7 bases, leaving 12 bases between them. This CDR3 comprises 13 residues. The chain's CDR3 is CASSTGQSQPQHF. The CDR3 region has the DNA TGTGCCAGCAGCACGGGACAAAGCCAGCCCCAGCATTTT.

The table lists this clonotype with a few counts. The chain couples TRBV6-2 or TRBV6-3 to TRBJ1-2; 12 bases agree with TRBD1. The CDR3 totals 15 residues. CDR1 and CDR2 from the germline V gene are MNHEY and SVGEGT. V shed 8 bases, J shed 7 bases, and the junction held 11 bases outside the gene matches. CDR3 sequence reads: CASYPSGTGGSGYTF. The CDR3 DNA follows: TGTGCCAGCTACCCGTCCGGGACAGGGGGCTCTGGCTACACCTTC.